The clone carrying this TCR beta chain was counted a few times. The TCRbeta library was prepared with unique molecular identifiers. MiXCR, applied by TCRdb to the PCR reads, yields one record per CDR3 protein. The table records hundreds of thousands of distinct CDR3 sequences, around 16% of them present only once. This entry comes from a study of T-cell reconstitution after alpha-beta-depleted transplantation in children. This receptor was taken from a human donor who donated a stem cell graft to a child with acute myeloid leukemia. Sequences were derived from PBMCs from the stem cell graft donor, sampled from the stem cell graft.

The CDR3 nucleotides read TGTGCCAGCAGTCCCGACAGGGATCGGAATTCACCCCTCCACTTT. It encodes CASSPDRDRNSPLHF. The rearrangement joins TRBV12-3 or TRBV12-4 to TRBJ1-6; 7 bases match TRBD1. Germline trimming cut 5 bases from V and 7 bases from J; bases unmatched to any gene: 8. This CDR3 contains 15 residues.